The present TCR beta chain was sequenced within a study of response to subunit inactivated influenza vaccine. Study-wide points: T cells newly recruited by each seasonal influenza vaccination are few, the authors suggested.

Only a few counts were recorded for this clonotype. Its antigen is undetermined. TCRdb itself ran the RT-PCR reads through MiXCR, one entry per CDR3 protein. In the table there are roughly 500,000 distinct CDR3 sequences, 15% to 20% of which are singletons. The V end lost 7 bases, the J end lost 4 bases, and 5 bases lay between the germline ends. The CDR3 extends over 11 amino acids. CDR1 is MNHEY, CDR2 SVGEGT, per germline. The chain recombines TRBV6-2 or TRBV6-3 with TRBJ2-1; D is undetermined. The TCR originated in a man between 50 and 75 years old who received an inactivated influenza vaccine. The sequenced sample was CD4+ T cells sorted from PBMCs, obtained about 24 months after vaccination. CDR3 nucleotide sequence: TGTGCCAGCAACAAATACAATGAGCAGTTCTTC. Translating it yields CASNKYNEQFF.